Listed below are T cell receptor beta chains from one sample, sequenced in a study of blood T cells in healthy people across ages. MiXCR, run by TCRdb on the 5' RACE reads, gives a single entry per CDR3 protein. The table records 800,000 to 950,000 distinct CDR3 sequences, under 50% of them present only once. The sequenced sample was blood. These receptors were obtained from a man aged 25 to 40 in good health. CDR3s include the opening cysteine and the closing phenylalanine or tryptophan. The D gene is left open where the match is weak. A row's size may be missing; if present it is once, few, many or a size class.

NA,TRBV12-3/TRBV12-4,TRBJ2-5,NA,CASSLAHDNEQYF,TGTGCCAGCAGTTTAGCGCATGACAATGAGCAGTACTTC
NA,TRBV6-1,TRBJ2-1,TRBD1,CASRETGEGEQFF,TGTGCCAGCAGGGAAACAGGGGAAGGGGAGCAGTTCTTC
few,TRBV3-1,TRBJ2-5,TRBD1,CASSQDQGRGRQETQYF,TGTGCCAGCAGCCAAGACCAGGGAAGGGGGCGTCAAGAGACCCAGTACTTC
few,TRBV7-2,TRBJ2-6,NA,CASSPGTTGANVLTF,TGTGCCAGCAGCCCCGGGACAACTGGGGCCAACGTCCTGACTTTC
NA,TRBV7-3,TRBJ2-7,TRBD2,CASSLSGGTPSYEQYF,TGTGCCAGCAGCTTGAGCGGGGGGACACCCTCCTACGAGCAGTACTTC
few,TRBV5-1,TRBJ1-2,NA,CASTRGQGPSWGYTF,TGCGCCAGCACCCGAGGGCAGGGTCCTAGTTGGGGCTACACCTTC
few,TRBV3-1,TRBJ2-3,TRBD2,CASSRPGLAGEEDTQYF,TGTGCCAGCAGCCGACCGGGACTAGCGGGGGAGGAAGATACGCAGTATTTT
few,TRBV20-1,TRBJ2-3,TRBD2,CSARDPSSGGTDTQYF,TGCAGTGCTAGAGATCCTTCCAGCGGGGGCACAGATACGCAGTATTTT
NA,TRBV4-3,TRBJ2-2,TRBD1,CASSYTDRAAGELFF,TGCGCCAGCAGCTATACCGACAGGGCGGCCGGGGAGCTGTTTTTT
NA,TRBV2,TRBJ2-7,NA,CASRNLLSSYEQYF,TGTGCCAGCAGAAATCTTTTGAGTTCCTACGAGCAGTACTTC
NA,TRBV11-1,TRBJ2-3,NA,CASSLFRTPSTDTQYF,TGTGCCAGCAGCTTATTCAGGACCCCTAGCACAGATACGCAGTATTTT
NA,TRBV12-3/TRBV12-4,TRBJ2-7,TRBD1,CASRINRGEQYF,TGTGCCAGCAGAATAAACAGGGGCGAGCAGTACTTC
NA,TRBV20-1,TRBJ2-5,TRBD1,CSARDLRQGETQYF,TGCAGTGCTAGAGATTTGAGACAGGGAGAGACCCAGTACTTC
few,TRBV7-6,TRBJ2-1,TRBD2,CASSLSPRLAGGLNEQFF,TGTGCCAGCAGCTTAAGCCCCCGACTAGCGGGGGGTTTAAATGAGCAGTTCTTC
NA,TRBV11-2,TRBJ1-2,NA,CASSPGWGAEMYGYTF,TGTGCCAGCAGCCCCGGGTGGGGGGCGGAAATGTATGGCTACACCTTC
NA,TRBV6-5,TRBJ1-2,NA,CASSSPTGLYGYTF,TGTGCCAGCAGTTCTCCCACAGGGCTCTATGGCTACACCTTC
NA,TRBV4-2,TRBJ2-5,NA,CASSQERQRQETQYF,TGTGCCAGCAGCCAAGAGCGACAGCGCCAAGAGACCCAGTACTTC
NA,TRBV21-1,TRBJ1-5,NA,CASSLGQGACNQPQHF,TGTGCCAGCAGCTTGGGACAGGGGGCGTGCAATCAGCCCCAGCATTTT
NA,TRBV12-3/TRBV12-4,TRBJ1-5,NA,CASKKDLGGVDSNQPQHF,TGTGCCAGCAAAAAGGATCTAGGGGGAGTCGATAGCAATCAGCCCCAGCATTTT
NA,TRBV20-1,TRBJ2-3,NA,CSARDISAPHLSTDTQYF,TGCAGTGCTAGAGATATAAGCGCGCCCCACCTTAGCACAGATACGCAGTATTTT
NA,TRBV27,TRBJ2-1,NA,CASSGVGRDSQFF,TGTGCCAGCAGTGGGGTCGGCCGGGACTCCCAGTTCTTC
few,TRBV11-2,TRBJ2-1,TRBD1,CASSYDRGANEQFF,TGTGCCAGCAGCTACGACAGGGGGGCGAATGAGCAGTTCTTC
NA,TRBV20-1,TRBJ2-3,NA,CSARILSGTDTQYF,TGCAGTGCTAGGATCTTATCAGGCACAGATACGCAGTATTTT
NA,TRBV5-6,TRBJ2-7,NA,CASSSQPIVYEQYF,TGTGCCAGCAGCTCCCAGCCTATTGTCTACGAGCAGTACTTC
few,TRBV29-1,TRBJ2-7,NA,CSVEGNTYEQYF,TGCAGCGTTGAGGGGAACACCTACGAGCAGTACTTC
NA,TRBV4-1,TRBJ2-7,TRBD2,CASSPGGGAMNEQYF,TGCGCCAGCAGCCCAGGCGGGGGGGCGATGAACGAGCAGTACTTC
NA,TRBV10-3,TRBJ2-7,TRBD2,CAIGQGGDAYNEQYF,TGTGCCATCGGCCAGGGAGGGGACGCCTACAATGAGCAGTACTTC
NA,TRBV6-2/TRBV6-3,TRBJ2-5,NA,CASSTGPRETQYF,TGTGCCAGCAGTACCGGGCCAAGGGAGACCCAGTACTTC
NA,TRBV10-3,TRBJ2-3,TRBD2,CAIGLANTDTQYF,TGTGCCATAGGACTAGCGAATACAGATACGCAGTATTTT
NA,TRBV7-2,TRBJ1-1,TRBD1,CASSLDRVGAEAFF,TGTGCCAGCAGCCTAGACAGGGTAGGCGCTGAAGCTTTCTTT
NA,TRBV7-9,TRBJ2-4,NA,CASSLQPLDAKNIQYF,TGTGCCAGCAGCTTACAACCCCTGGACGCCAAAAACATTCAGTACTTC
NA,TRBV6-6,TRBJ1-1,TRBD1,CASIKGQGDTETFF,TGTGCCAGCATCAAGGGACAGGGGGACACTGAAACTTTCTTT
NA,TRBV12-3/TRBV12-4,TRBJ2-1,NA,CASSTLSSYNEQFF,TGTGCCAGCAGCACCCTTTCCTCCTACAATGAGCAGTTCTTC